The text below deals with one T cell receptor (beta chain). Its antigen is still unknown. This entry belongs to a study of T-cell memory formation after mild COVID-19. Study-wide results and caveats: Later expanders leaned toward CD4+, whereas clones contracting from day 15 to 85 were balanced CD4/CD8.

Germline assignment: CDR1 SGHVS and CDR2 FNYEAQ. The CDR3 is 15 amino acids. The trim removed 5 bases at V and 5 bases at J, leaving 7 bases unmatched. TCRdb recomputed calls from the 5' RACE reads with MiXCR, one row per CDR3 protein. The table has about 200,000 distinct CDR3 sequences, roughly 17% seen once. This chain connects TRBV7-6 to TRBJ2-5, with 11 bases matching TRBD1. The sequenced sample was PBMCs or a T cell subset sorted from them (not recorded which). The clonotype was recovered from an adult woman who had mild COVID-19 (a few samples of this study predate the infection). Cell type and time point are not known. CDR3 residues: CASSRTGGARETQYF. In DNA form, the CDR3 reads TGTGCCAGCAGCAGGACAGGGGGCGCGCGGGAGACCCAGTACTTC.